Presented here are 20 T cell receptor beta chains from one specimen sequenced in a study of T cell clonality in common variable immunodeficiency. Profiling relied on immunoSEQ multiplex PCR, and the TCRdb table lists in-frame clones only, not all of them. Observed are 50,000 to 70,000 clones, no singletons, with the top ten taking 0.83%. The sequenced sample consisted of peripheral blood mononuclear cells. These receptors all come from a person aged 18 to 75 in good health.

This clone was seen at least ten times. The CDR3 is cut off 3 residues early in the read; its end comes from the germline J gene. The J gene is TRBJ2-7, the V gene TRBV6-1; 7 bases fit TRBD1. The V gene's germline CDR1 is MNHNS and CDR2 SASEGT. Unmatched junction bases numbered 10, after V lost 2 bases and J lost 3 bases. CDR3 length equals 16 residues. CDR3 DNA (partial): TGTGCCAGCAGTGAATTTCCGGGACAGACCGACTACGAG. It translates to CASSEFPGQTDYE. The whole CDR3 protein reads CASSEFPGQTDYEQYF.

At least ten counts were recorded for this clone. The observed sequence ends 3 residues before the CDR3 terminus, with the missing tail filled in from the germline J gene. This rearrangement joins TRBV30 to TRBJ1-1; D may be TRBD1 (6 bases). Germline V gives CDR1 GTSNPN, CDR2 SVGIG (reference sequence). The CDR3 has 13 residues. Trimming took off 7 bases at V and 4 bases at J, with 16 bases between the two ends. CDR3 bases read: TGTGCCTACCGAACGACAGGTTTCACTGAA. This gives the protein CAYRTTGFTE. The entire CDR3 reads CAYRTTGFTEAFF.

This clone was counted a few times. The read comes to an end 3 residues before the CDR3 does, leaving the germline J gene to fill in the end. The chain uses TRBV20-1 and TRBJ2-7; D remains unclear. Between the trimmed V and J ends, which lost 5 bases and 6 bases, there was a span of 17 bases. Per germline, CDR1 DFQATT and CDR2 SNEGSKA (reference sequence). There are 13 residues in the CDR3. CDR3 DNA, as far as it was read: TGCAGTGCTGACAAAGTCGTGGATATCGAG. It encodes CSADKVVDIE. In full, the CDR3 reads CSADKVVDIEQYF.

The table lists this clone with many counts. The read finishes 3 residues shy of the CDR3 end, and the germline J gene is used to complete it. V is TRBV12-3 or TRBV12-4 and J is TRBJ2-5; perhaps TRBD2 as D (6 bases). V shed 3 bases and J shed 5 bases, with 10 bases lying between them. The CDR3 totals 13 residues. CDR3 DNA (partial): TGTGCCAGCAGTTTTCCGGGGGTGGAGACC. Translated, it gives CASSFPGVET. Given in full, the CDR3 is CASSFPGVETQYF.

Note on this clone: The CDR3 end is not reached by the read, which stops 3 residues before it; the germline J gene fills it in. This chain joins TRBV18 and TRBJ2-4, with 7 bases that match TRBD1. This CDR3 contains 16 residues. Germline CDR1 KGHSH, CDR2 LQKENI. The sequenced part of the CDR3 DNA is TGTGCCAGCTCATCCCCGAACGGAGACAGGGTTAATGGT. Amino acid sequence: CASSSPNGDRVNG. The full CDR3 sequence reads CASSSPNGDRVNGQYF.

This clone showed up many times. Read coverage stops 3 residues before the CDR3 terminus; the germline J gene supplies the remainder. The chain has TRBV6-2 or TRBV6-3 and TRBJ2-3; 13 positions match TRBD2. Germline V lookup: CDR1 MNHEY, CDR2 SVGEGT. Trimming removed 6 bases from V and 4 bases from J; junction bases left unmatched: 10. This CDR3 is built from 17 residues. CDR3 loop: CASSPGTSGMQPDTQYF. The part of the CDR3 DNA that was read is TGTGCCAGCAGCCCTGGGACTAGCGGGATGCAACCAGATACG.

This clone showed up many times. The sequence runs out 3 residues before the end of the CDR3; the remainder is reconstructed from the germline J gene. This rearrangement joins TRBV29-1 to TRBJ1-3; D remains ambiguous. The V end was cut by 4 bases, the J end by 2 bases, with 12 bases between. CDR3 length: 14 amino acids. Germline V gene lookup returns CDR1 SQVTM and CDR2 ANQGSEA. The part of the CDR3 DNA that was read is TGCAGCGTTGGGCAGCGGGGAACTGGAAACACC. Protein: CSVGQRGTGNT. The whole CDR3 protein reads CSVGQRGTGNTIYF.

This clone has ten or more counts. The read stops 3 residues short of the end of the CDR3; the missing end is completed from the germline J gene. The V call is TRBV20-1, the J call TRBJ1-2; D call uncertain. Germline V CDR1 and CDR2: DFQATT, SNEGSKA (reference sequence). The CDR3 contains 11 residues. V lost 1 base, J lost 6 bases, and 6 bases lay in between. CDR3 DNA, as far as it was read: TGCAGTGCTAGAGGGCTGCATGGC. It translates to CSARGLHG. The whole CDR3 protein is CSARGLHGYTF.

This clone was picked up many times. The part of the CDR3 DNA that was read is TGTGCCAGCAGCGCGACAGACCTGATACGAGCG. This translates into CASSATDLIRA. The entire CDR3 protein reads CASSATDLIRAQYF. The chain recombines TRBV9 with TRBJ2-3; perhaps TRBD1 as D (5 bases). The CDR3 goes on 3 residues after the read ends, and that part is filled in from the germline J gene. CDR3 length: 14 residues. CDR1 and CDR2 (germline): SGDLS, YYNGEE. The full variable domain, in which reference TRBV9 and TRBJ2-3 provide the parts outside the CDR3, is DSGVTQTPKHLITATGQRVTLRCSPRSGDLSVYWYQQSLDQGLQFLIQYYNGEERAKGNILERFSAQQFPDLHSELNLSSLELGDSALYFCASSATDLIRAQYFGPGTRLTVL.

Many counts were recorded for this clone. CDR3 DNA (partial): TGTGCCAGCAGTGTCGCTGCGGGAGAAATAGATACG. It codes for CASSVAAGEIDT. Given in full, the CDR3 is CASSVAAGEIDTQYF. The V gene is TRBV6-4, the J gene TRBJ2-3; TRBD2 agrees at 7 bases. The read halts 3 residues ahead of the CDR3 end, with the missing end drawn from the germline J gene. The CDR3 length is 15 residues. CDR1 is MRHNA, CDR2 SNTAGT, per germline. The V gene end was trimmed by 4 bases and the J gene end by 5 bases; junction bases not matched to a gene: 9.

Ten or more counts support this clone. The read is 3 residues too short to cover the CDR3 end, so that end is filled in from the germline J gene. This chain uses TRBV7-2 with TRBJ1-1; D might be TRBD1 (5 bases). Germline CDR1 SGHTA, CDR2 FQGNSA. V was cut by 3 bases and J by 4 bases, with 15 bases left in between. The CDR3 extends over 15 amino acids. The CDR3 DNA, read in part, is TGTGCCAGCAGCTTGGGTACACGGGGGAGCACTGAA. Its translation: CASSLGTRGSTE. The full CDR3 protein is CASSLGTRGSTEAFF.

Ten or more counts support this clone. The read stops 3 residues short of the end of the CDR3; the missing end is completed from the germline J gene. V gene TRBV19 combines with J gene TRBJ2-6; D perhaps matches TRBD1 (6 bases). Germline CDR1 LNHDA, CDR2 SQIVND (reference sequence). This CDR3 region has 17 residues. The ends were cut back, 5 bases at V and 0 bases at J, with 14 bases in the middle. The CDR3 loop reads CASSVGTGFSGANVLTF. The sequenced part of the CDR3 DNA is TGTGCCAGTAGTGTGGGTACAGGGTTCTCTGGGGCCAACGTC.

This clone showed up many times. This CDR3 is CASSTALAGGYTDTQYF. The part of the CDR3 DNA that was read is TGTGCCAGTAGTACCGCGCTAGCGGGAGGCTATACAGATACG. The V gene is TRBV19, the J gene TRBJ2-3; 11 nucleotides align to TRBD2. The read stops 3 residues short of the end of the CDR3; the missing end is completed from the germline J gene. CDR3 length: 17 amino acids. CDR1 and CDR2 (germline): LNHDA, SQIVND (reference sequence). V lost 4 bases, J lost 3 bases, and 9 bases stayed unmatched.

This clone was seen repeatedly, ten times or more. Germline is not matched at one junction end, which may reflect a read error. The read halts 3 residues ahead of the CDR3 end, with the missing end drawn from the germline J gene. The V call is TRBV4-2, the J call TRBJ1-5; no clear D gene. This CDR3 is built from 14 residues. CDR1 and CDR2 from the germline V gene are LGHNA and YNFKEQ. The CDR3 protein is CASSQEPLIQPQHF. The sequenced CDR3 bases are TGCGCCAGCAGCCAAGAGCCACTTATTCAGCCC.

The sample holds a few counts of this clone. The sequence runs out 3 residues before the end of the CDR3; the remainder is reconstructed from the germline J gene. The chain links TRBV5-1 to TRBJ1-2; D perhaps matches TRBD1 (5 bases). Deletions cut 5 bases from V and 5 bases from J, with 16 bases between. The germline gives CDR1 SGHRS, CDR2 YFSETQ. The CDR3 runs to 14 residues. The CDR3 here is CASSAWQGEYGYTF. The CDR3 bases that were read are TGCGCCAGCAGTGCTTGGCAGGGAGAATATGGC.

Notes on this clone: The read finishes 3 residues shy of the CDR3 end, and the germline J gene is used to complete it. The chain is built from TRBV18 and TRBJ2-7, with 7 bases identical to TRBD2. The CDR3 spans 14 residues. Losses at the gene ends were 1 base for V and 6 bases for J; bases not matched to a gene: 6. Germline loops: CDR1 KGHSH, CDR2 LQKENI. CDR3 DNA (partial): TGTGCCAGCTCACCACTTTTGTCGGGGGGCGAG. Translation: CASSPLLSGGE. The CDR3 in full is CASSPLLSGGEQYF.

This clone is classed as medium-sized (0.01 to 0.1%). The read ends 3 residues shy of where the CDR3 ends; the end is completed using the germline J gene. The gene calls are TRBV7-2 and TRBJ2-2; D call uncertain. This CDR3 is built from 12 residues. Germline CDR1 reads SGHTA; CDR2 reads FQGNSA. V was clipped by 5 bases and J by 2 bases, with 3 bases between them. Partial CDR3 DNA: TGTGCCAGCAGCCGTAACACCGGGGAG. This codes for CASSRNTGE. The full-length CDR3 reads as CASSRNTGELFF. Combining the CDR3 with reference TRBV7-2 and TRBJ2-2 gives the whole variable domain GAGVSQSPSNKVTEKGKDVELRCDPISGHTALYWYRQSLGQGLEFLIYFQGNSAPDKSGLPSDRFSAERTGGSVSTLTIQRTQQEDSAVYLCASSRNTGELFFGEGSRLTVL.

The sample holds many counts of this clone. The read stops 3 residues short of the end of the CDR3; the missing end is completed from the germline J gene. The gene calls are TRBV2 and TRBJ2-7; TRBD1 agrees at 8 bases. The junction had 12 bases not matched to a gene; V was cut back by 9 bases and J by 2 bases. Germline CDR1 SNHLY, CDR2 FYNNEI. This CDR3 contains 15 residues. CDR3 residues: CASLTTPDRAYEQYF. CDR3 bases read: TGTGCCAGTCTCACCACCCCGGACAGGGCCTACGAG.

This clone has a count of ten or more. The read ends 3 residues early relative to the CDR3; the germline J gene fills the gap. The chain couples TRBV20-1 to TRBJ2-3; 10 bases are a match to TRBD2. The CDR3 has 16 residues. Germline CDR1 DFQATT, CDR2 SNEGSKA (reference sequence). V was pared by 5 bases and J by 0 bases, with 8 bases of the junction left unmatched. The sequenced CDR3 bases are TGCAGTGCTGACCCACTAGCGGGGCGTAGCACAGATACG. Translation gives CSADPLAGRSTDT. The entire CDR3 protein reads CSADPLAGRSTDTQYF.

The table lists this clone with many counts. The CDR3 end is not reached by the read, which stops 3 residues before it; the germline J gene fills it in. The chain combines TRBV5-4 with TRBJ2-7; 13 bases fit TRBD2. V trimming: 3 bases; J trimming: 5 bases; junction bases outside the gene matches: 8. The CDR3 loop spans 16 amino acids. From germline, CDR1 is SGHNT and CDR2 YYREEE (reference sequence). CDR3 DNA, as far as it was read: TGTGCCAGCAGCTCAACTAGCGGGAGGGCCCCGAACGAG. Its protein product is CASSSTSGRAPNE. The CDR3 as a whole reads CASSSTSGRAPNEQYF.